The next 31 T cell receptor beta chains were all read from a single sample in a study of regulatory T cells in long-lasting Graves disease. Arm-PCR of CDR3 regions and iRepertoire HTBI primers were the basis on which TCR beta libraries were built. TCRdb independently ran MiXCR on the multiplex PCR reads; one entry per CDR3 protein. The sample yields about 470,000 distinct CDR3 sequences, about 16% seen once. Time point denoted: newly diagnosed GD, antithyroid drugs for less than 3 months. The TCR library was made from RNA extracted from PBMCs. A further study also used this sample, focusing on T cells in Graves' hyperthyroidism and ophthalmopathy.

The material was peripheral blood mononuclear cells (PBMCs), obtained at new diagnosis, from a patient treated with antithyroid drugs. All receptors come from a middle-aged man with Graves disease.

This clonotype has only a few counts. This sequence joins TRBV30 and TRBJ2-7; perhaps TRBD1 as D (6 bases). Between the trimmed V and J ends, which lost 6 bases and 4 bases, there was a span of 16 bases. This CDR3 region has 13 residues. Germline-derived CDR1 and CDR2 are GTSNPN and SVGIG (reference sequence). The CDR3 DNA sequence: TGTGCCTGTGGTATAGGGGGTGGTTACGAGCAGTACTTC. Translating it yields CACGIGGGYEQYF.

This clonotype was detected many times. The chain recombines TRBV20-1 with TRBJ2-1; tentatively, D is TRBD1 or TRBD2 (6 bases each). Trimming cost V 6 bases and J 1 base, with 13 bases left between them. Germline CDR1 and CDR2: DFQATT and SNEGSKA (reference sequence). CDR3 length: 14 residues. The CDR3 bases are TGCAGTGCATCAACAGGGACTTCCTACAATGAGCAGTTCTTC. It yields the protein CSASTGTSYNEQFF.

The J gene is TRBJ2-1, the V gene TRBV5-1; tentatively, D is TRBD1 (7 bases). Between the trimmed V and J ends, which lost 4 bases and 0 bases, there was a span of 14 bases. Germline CDR1 is SGHRS and CDR2 is YFSETQ. This CDR3 region has 16 residues. CDR3 DNA: TGCGCCAGCAGCGCCCGACAGGGAGGCTCCTACAATGAGCAGTTCTTC. Translation gives CASSARQGGSYNEQFF.

This chain links TRBV15 with TRBJ2-5; 11 bases fit TRBD1. CDR1 LNHNV and CDR2 YYDKDF come from the germline V gene (reference sequence). V shed 3 bases, J shed 6 bases, and the junction held 9 bases outside the gene matches. The CDR3 sequence is 16 residues long. The CDR3 DNA is TGTGCCACCAGCAGTGGGTCCGGGACAGGGGGAAAGACCCAGTACTTC. Its translation: CATSSGSGTGGKTQYF.

J is TRBJ2-3 and V is TRBV7-8, with D possibly matching TRBD1 (6 bases). V gave up 5 bases and J gave up 4 bases, with 16 bases separating them. CDR1 is SGHVS, CDR2 FQNEAQ, per germline. The length of the CDR3 is 15 residues. In DNA, the CDR3 is TGTGCCAGCAGCCCTTGGACAGACCCGCCAGATACGCAGTATTTT. As protein: CASSPWTDPPDTQYF. Based on the CDR3 plus reference TRBV7-8 and TRBJ2-3, the full variable domain is GAGVSQSPRYKVAKRGQDVALRCDPISGHVSLFWYQQALGQGPEFLTYFQNEAQLDKSGLPSDRFFAERPEGSVSTLKIQRTQQEDSAVYLCASSPWTDPPDTQYFGPGTRLTVL.

As DNA, the CDR3 is TGCGCCAGCAGCCAAGATGGACTCACCGGGGAGCTGTTTTTT. This sequence encodes CASSQDGLTGELFF. The chain couples TRBV4-1 to TRBJ2-2, with D perhaps matching TRBD2 (5 bases). Trimming cost V 0 bases and J 4 bases, with 6 bases left between them. The germline gives CDR1 MGHRA, CDR2 YSYEKL. This CDR3 spans 14 amino acids.

On this clonotype itself: Being one base from a much bigger clone, this may be a read error. The chain joins TRBV7-9 to TRBJ2-5, with 10 bases that match TRBD1. This CDR3 is 16 amino acids long. J gave up 2 bases and V 8 bases, and 11 bases lay outside the gene matches. Germline V gives CDR1 SEHNR, CDR2 FQNEAQ (reference sequence). In DNA form, the CDR3 reads TGTGCCAGCGGCGCCCGGGACAGGGGACTTCAAGAGACCCAGTACTTC. Translation gives CASGARDRGLQETQYF.

The chain combines TRBV30 with TRBJ2-1, with D uncertain. Germline V CDR1 and CDR2: GTSNPN, SVGIG (reference sequence). V was shortened by 1 base and J by 0 bases, with 10 bases between the two germline ends. This CDR3 region has 15 residues. As DNA, the CDR3 is TGTGCCTGGAGTGGTGGGCGCTCCTCCTACAATGAGCAGTTCTTC. This codes for CAWSGGRSSYNEQFF.

The chain employs TRBV12-5 and TRBJ2-3, with TRBD1 as a possible D gene (5 bases). Germline V lookup: CDR1 LGHNT, CDR2 FRNRAP. The CDR3 runs to 14 residues. Trimming took 6 bases from V and 2 from J, leaving 12 bases between them. This CDR3 reads CASGLPDITDTQYF. The CDR3 DNA reads TGTGCTAGTGGGTTACCGGACATCACAGATACGCAGTATTTT. The full variable domain, with the rest looked up from reference TRBV12-5 and TRBJ2-3, is DARVTQTPRHKVTEMGQEVTMRCQPILGHNTVFWYRQTMMQGLELLAYFRNRAPLDDSGMPKDRFSAEMPDATLATLKIQPSEPRDSAVYFCASGLPDITDTQYFGPGTRLTVL.

In its sample, this clonotype was seen many times. The chain joins TRBV29-1 to TRBJ2-7, with 8 bases identical to TRBD1. CDR1 and CDR2 from the germline V gene are SQVTM and ANQGSEA. There are 13 residues in the CDR3. With 3 bases clipped from V and 5 bases from J, the junction kept 6 bases outside the gene matches. CDR3 in amino acids: CSVEGQGANEQYF. The CDR3 region has the DNA TGCAGCGTTGAGGGTCAGGGGGCCAACGAGCAGTACTTC.

At least ten counts were recorded for this clonotype. This sequence joins TRBV20-1 and TRBJ2-5; 7 bases are a match to TRBD1. Germline V gives CDR1 DFQATT, CDR2 SNEGSKA (reference sequence). The CDR3 contains 11 residues. J was trimmed by 5 bases and V by 7 bases; bases with no gene match: 4. Here the CDR3 DNA reads TGCAGTGTAGACAGGGTTGAGACCCAGTACTTC. It encodes CSVDRVETQYF.

This clonotype was seen at least ten times. The gene calls are TRBV28 and TRBJ1-1, with D possibly being TRBD1 (6 bases). The CDR3 totals 14 residues. Germline CDR1 is MDHEN and CDR2 is SYDVKM. V was pared by 6 bases and J by 4 bases, with 15 bases between. Written as DNA, the CDR3 is TGTGCCAGCAGACCTCCGGGGGGCGGCACTGAAGCTTTCTTT. Encoded protein: CASRPPGGGTEAFF. Filled out from reference TRBV28 and TRBJ1-1, the complete variable domain reads DVKVTQSSRYLVKRTGEKVFLECVQDMDHENMFWYRQDPGLGLRLIYFSYDVKMKEKGDIPEGYSVSREKKERFSLILESASTNQTSMYLCASRPPGGGTEAFFGQGTRLTVV.

This clonotype was recorded at least ten times. V gene TRBV28 combines with J gene TRBJ2-5, with 11 bases fitting TRBD2. Germline CDR1 MDHEN, CDR2 SYDVKM. CDR3 length: 15 residues. The V gene end was trimmed by 3 bases and the J gene end by 1 base; junction bases not matched to a gene: 1. The CDR3 protein is CASSFLAGGQETQYF. In DNA form, the CDR3 reads TGTGCCAGCAGTTTCCTAGCGGGAGGCCAAGAGACCCAGTACTTC.

This clonotype was found a few times. V gene TRBV5-1 combines with J gene TRBJ2-2; TRBD2 agrees at 7 bases. The CDR3 covers 14 residues. The trim removed 4 bases at V and 4 bases at J, leaving 4 bases unmatched. Germline V lookup: CDR1 SGHRS, CDR2 YFSETQ. The CDR3 DNA reads TGCGCCAGCAGCGGAAGGACTAGCACCGGGGAGCTGTTTTTT. Translated: CASSGRTSTGELFF.

At least ten counts were recorded for this clonotype. The rearrangement links TRBV7-9 to TRBJ2-7; 7 bases agree with TRBD1. With 5 bases clipped from V and 1 base from J, the junction kept 11 bases outside the gene matches. This CDR3 contains 16 residues. The germline gives CDR1 SEHNR, CDR2 FQNEAQ (reference sequence). The CDR3 here is CASSPSLGGISYEQYF. As DNA, the CDR3 is TGTGCCAGCAGCCCCAGTTTAGGGGGCATATCCTACGAGCAGTACTTC.

CDR3 DNA: TGTGCCAGCAGTCAACCCGGGAGTACGCAGTATTTT. Residues: CASSQPGSTQYF. The V gene is TRBV6-1, the J gene TRBJ2-3; D is perhaps TRBD2 (6 bases). V was trimmed by 5 bases and J by 8 bases, leaving 11 bases between them. CDR3 length: 12 amino acids. Germline assignment: CDR1 MNHNS and CDR2 SASEGT.

The rearrangement joins TRBV29-1 to TRBJ2-5; TRBD1 matches 8 bases. Looked up from germline, CDR1 is SQVTM and CDR2 is ANQGSEA. This CDR3 region has 15 residues. Trimming at V came to 5 bases and at J to 5 bases, leaving 13 bases not matched to a gene. The CDR3 region is CSVPPGTGISETQYF. CDR3 sequence (DNA): TGCAGCGTTCCACCGGGGACAGGTATTTCGGAGACCCAGTACTTC.

This clonotype was found a few times. V gene TRBV28 combines with J gene TRBJ2-5; no clear D. The CDR3 runs to 14 residues. Germline V CDR1 and CDR2: MDHEN, SYDVKM. The V gene lost 2 bases and the J gene lost 2 bases, with 9 bases spanning the gap. The CDR3 DNA reads TGTGCCAGCAGTTTAAGGCCCCTACAAGAGACCCAGTACTTC. Protein sequence: CASSLRPLQETQYF.

V gene TRBV28 combines with J gene TRBJ2-7; TRBD1 matches at 7 bases. The CDR3 consists of 14 residues. V trimming: 7 bases; J trimming: 1 base; junction bases outside the gene matches: 7. Looked up from germline, CDR1 is MDHEN and CDR2 is SYDVKM. CDR3 loop: CASTQQGWSYEQYF. CDR3 DNA: TGTGCCAGCACCCAACAGGGGTGGTCCTACGAGCAGTACTTC.

In its sample, this clonotype was seen many times. The V and J genes are TRBV5-1 and TRBJ1-1, with a possible D match to TRBD1 (5 bases). CDR3 length: 14 amino acids. Germline values: CDR1 SGHRS, CDR2 YFSETQ. V lost 4 bases and J 3 bases, leaving 13 bases between the germline ends. The CDR3 DNA sequence: TGCGCCAGCAGCCGAGAATGGGGGGACACTGAAGCTTTCTTT. Encoded protein: CASSREWGDTEAFF.

Only one count was recorded for this clonotype. This could be a read error, since a much larger clone is one nucleotide away. The chain combines TRBV2 with TRBJ2-1; D is unclear. The CDR3 runs 16 residues. CDR1 and CDR2 from the germline V gene are SNHLY and FYNNEI. CDR3 in amino acids: CASSPDPTTAYNGQFF. DNA for the CDR3: TGTGCCAGCAGCCCCGACCCCACTACGGCTTACAATGGGCAGTTCTTC.

In its sample, this clonotype was seen many times. The CDR3 bases are TGCAGTGCTAGAGTAGGGGGAGCGCCCACAGATACGCAGTATTTT. This sequence encodes CSARVGGAPTDTQYF. This rearrangement joins TRBV20-1 to TRBJ2-3; possible D gene TRBD1, 6 bases. The germline CDR1 and CDR2 sequences are DFQATT and SNEGSKA (reference sequence). This CDR3 region has 15 residues. V was pared by 1 base and J by 2 bases, with 13 bases between.

This clonotype was counted at least ten times. J is TRBJ1-1 and V is TRBV18; D gene uncertain. CDR3 length: 12 residues. Trimming shortened V by 8 bases and J by 0 bases, and 7 bases separated the two germline ends. From germline, CDR1 is KGHSH and CDR2 LQKENI. CDR3 in amino acids: CASSSMNTEAFF. The CDR3 DNA reads TGTGCCAGCAGTTCAATGAACACTGAAGCTTTCTTT.

The rearrangement joins TRBV5-4 to TRBJ2-7, with D possibly matching TRBD1 (6 bases). The CDR3 consists of 13 residues. The germline CDR1 and CDR2 sequences are SGHNT and YYREEE (reference sequence). The V and J ends lost 4 bases and 6 bases respectively, with 14 bases between them. Written as DNA, the CDR3 is TGTGCCAGCAGCACCTGGACAGATTTCGAGCAGTACTTC. Amino acids: CASSTWTDFEQYF.

A few counts support this clonotype. This rearrangement joins TRBV27 to TRBJ2-2; D could derive from TRBD1 or TRBD2 (5 bases each). Per germline, CDR1 MNHEY and CDR2 SMNVEV (reference sequence). The CDR3 loop spans 17 amino acids. Trimming stripped 3 bases from V and 0 bases from J, with 14 bases between. As DNA, the CDR3 is TGTGCCAGCAGTTTTTACTCCGGGACGGCGAACACCGGGGAGCTGTTTTTT. Residues: CASSFYSGTANTGELFF.

This clonotype was picked up many times. CDR3 coding DNA: TGCAGTGCTAGAGGGAATCGACCTAACAATGAGCAGTTCTTC. Encoded protein: CSARGNRPNNEQFF. The rearrangement joins TRBV20-1 to TRBJ2-1; no clear D. Trimming took off 1 base at V and 5 bases at J, with 12 bases between the two ends. Germline V gene sequence: CDR1 DFQATT, CDR2 SNEGSKA (reference sequence). This CDR3 contains 14 residues.

This clonotype was recorded at least ten times. CDR3: CASSLTGARNQPQHF. The CDR3 DNA sequence: TGTGCCAGCAGCTTAACCGGGGCCCGCAATCAGCCCCAGCATTTT. The V gene is TRBV7-9, the J gene TRBJ1-5; D may be TRBD1 (5 bases). CDR3 size: 15 residues. Germline V gene sequence: CDR1 SEHNR, CDR2 FQNEAQ (reference sequence). The V end lost 2 bases, the J end lost 2 bases, and 10 bases lay between the germline ends.

V gene TRBV14 combines with J gene TRBJ1-2; the D is unclear. Germline V gene sequence: CDR1 SGHDN, CDR2 FVKESK. V lost 0 bases, J lost 8 bases, and 10 bases lay in between. The CDR3 consists of 13 residues. The CDR3 protein is CASSQDAGLGYTF. For the CDR3, the DNA is TGTGCCAGCAGCCAAGACGCCGGTCTGGGCTACACCTTC. The full variable domain, with the rest looked up from reference TRBV14 and TRBJ1-2, is EAGVTQFPSHSVIEKGQTVTLRCDPISGHDNLYWYRRVMGKEIKFLLHFVKESKQDESGMPNNRFLAERTGGTYSTLKVQPAELEDSGVYFCASSQDAGLGYTFGSGTRLTVV.

This clonotype was found many times. The V gene is TRBV19, the J gene TRBJ1-1; TRBD1 agrees at 9 bases. In germline, CDR1 is LNHDA, CDR2 SQIVND (reference sequence). The CDR3 totals 16 residues. Trimming at V came to 7 bases and at J to 0 bases, leaving 9 bases not matched to a gene. The DNA of the CDR3 is TGTGCCAGTACCGCCGGGACAGGGCGTCTGAACACTGAAGCTTTCTTT. Its protein product is CASTAGTGRLNTEAFF.

This clonotype was picked up many times. The V gene is TRBV20-1, the J gene TRBJ2-1, with 7 bases lining up with TRBD1. V lost 5 bases and J lost 7; bases outside the gene matches: 2. The CDR3 consists of 11 residues. CDR1 is DFQATT, CDR2 SNEGSKA, per germline (reference sequence). The CDR3 DNA follows: TGCAGTGCTGACAGGGAGAATGAGCAGTTCTTC. Residues: CSADRENEQFF.

The V gene is TRBV2, the J gene TRBJ2-3; TRBD2 matches 9 bases. J was trimmed by 6 bases and V by 4 bases; bases with no gene match: 2. From germline, CDR1 is SNHLY and CDR2 FYNNEI. This CDR3 is 13 amino acids long. CDR3 DNA: TGTGCCAGCAGTGCGACTAGCGGCGATACGCAGTATTTT. Translated: CASSATSGDTQYF. The variable domain in full, with the rest retrieved from reference TRBV2 and TRBJ2-3, is EPEVTQTPSHQVTQMGQEVILRCVPISNHLYFYWYRQILGQKVEFLVSFYNNEISEKSEIFDDQFSVERPDGSNFTLKIRSTKLEDSAMYFCASSATSGDTQYFGPGTRLTVL.